What follows are 2 T cell receptor beta chains derived from one specimen sequenced in a study of control samples from healthy donors and cancer patients (dated by TCRdb to the early 2020s). To prepare the library, the immunoSEQ multiplex PCR assay was applied. TCRdb provides this immuneACCESS table in a form limited to in-frame rearrangements. Some clones are lacking; in checked studies, under half of them reflect an unresolved V gene, and why the rest are absent is not known. Here the sample has some 130,000 clones; around nine tenths occur a single time. Roughly 7.8% of the sample is taken by the ten largest. Sequencing used PBMCs. The receptor source for this set is a man aged 50 to 59 with head and neck cancer.

The chain has TRBV19 and TRBJ1-5; a weak D match, TRBD1 (5 bases). V lost 5 bases and J 1 base, leaving 15 bases between the germline ends. The V gene's germline CDR1 is LNHDA and CDR2 SQIVND (reference sequence). The CDR3 covers 16 residues. CDR3 sequence: CASSPDQGWSNQPQHF. CDR3 bases: TGTGCCAGTAGTCCCGACCAGGGCTGGAGCAATCAGCCCCAGCATTTT. The whole variable domain, filled in from reference TRBV19 and TRBJ1-5, reads DGGITQSPKYLFRKEGQNVTLSCEQNLNHDAMYWYRQDPGQGLRLIYYSQIVNDFQKGDIAEGYSVSREKKESFPLTVTSAQKNPTAFYLCASSPDQGWSNQPQHFGDGTRLSIL.

This CDR3 reads CASSYHKGHQLSYEQYF. Here the CDR3 DNA reads TGTGCCAGCAGTTACCACAAGGGCCATCAACTCTCCTACGAGCAGTACTTC. The gene calls are TRBV6-2 or TRBV6-3 and TRBJ2-7; D gene ambiguous. V was trimmed by 2 bases and J by 0 bases, leaving 17 bases between them. Germline CDR1 and CDR2: MNHEY and SVGEGT. The CDR3 totals 17 residues.